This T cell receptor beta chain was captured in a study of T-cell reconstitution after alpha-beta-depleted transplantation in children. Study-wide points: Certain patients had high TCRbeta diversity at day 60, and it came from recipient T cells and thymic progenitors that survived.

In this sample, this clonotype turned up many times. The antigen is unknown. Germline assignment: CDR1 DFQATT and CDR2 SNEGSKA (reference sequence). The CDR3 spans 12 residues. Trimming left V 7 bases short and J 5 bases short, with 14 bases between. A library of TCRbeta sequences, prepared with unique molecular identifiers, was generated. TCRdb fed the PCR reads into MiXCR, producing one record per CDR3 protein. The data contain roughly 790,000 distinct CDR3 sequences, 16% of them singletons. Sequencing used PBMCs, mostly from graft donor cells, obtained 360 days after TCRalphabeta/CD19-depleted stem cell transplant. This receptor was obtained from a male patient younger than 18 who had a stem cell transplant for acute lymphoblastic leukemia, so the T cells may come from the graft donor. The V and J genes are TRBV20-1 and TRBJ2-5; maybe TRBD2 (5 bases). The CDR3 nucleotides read TGCAGTGGTTGGACGGGAATCGAGACCCAGTACTTC. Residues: CSGWTGIETQYF.